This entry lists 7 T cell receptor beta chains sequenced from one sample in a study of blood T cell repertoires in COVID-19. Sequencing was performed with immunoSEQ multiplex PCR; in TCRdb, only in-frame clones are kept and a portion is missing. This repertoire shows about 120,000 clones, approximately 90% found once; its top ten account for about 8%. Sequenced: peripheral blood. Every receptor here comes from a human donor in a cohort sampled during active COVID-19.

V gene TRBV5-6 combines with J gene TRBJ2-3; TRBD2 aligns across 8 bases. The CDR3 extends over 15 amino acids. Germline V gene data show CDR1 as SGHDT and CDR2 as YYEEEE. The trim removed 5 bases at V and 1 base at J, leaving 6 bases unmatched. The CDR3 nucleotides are TGTGCCAGCAGTCCGGGGGGGCCGGGCACAGATACGCAGTATTTT. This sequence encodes CASSPGGPGTDTQYF.

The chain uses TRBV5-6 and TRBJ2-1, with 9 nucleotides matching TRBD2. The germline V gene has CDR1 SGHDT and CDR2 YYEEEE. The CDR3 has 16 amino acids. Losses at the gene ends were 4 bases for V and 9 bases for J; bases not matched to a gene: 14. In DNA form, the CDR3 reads TGTGCCAGCAGCAGGGGGGGGCTAGCGGGATATGGTGAGCAGTTCTTC. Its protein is CASSRGGLAGYGEQFF.

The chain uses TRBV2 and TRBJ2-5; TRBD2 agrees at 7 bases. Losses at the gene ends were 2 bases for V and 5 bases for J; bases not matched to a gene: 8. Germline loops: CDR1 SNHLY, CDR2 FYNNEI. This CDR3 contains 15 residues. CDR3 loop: CASSEFPATSETQYF. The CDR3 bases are TGTGCCAGCAGTGAATTCCCTGCGACTAGCGAGACCCAGTACTTC.

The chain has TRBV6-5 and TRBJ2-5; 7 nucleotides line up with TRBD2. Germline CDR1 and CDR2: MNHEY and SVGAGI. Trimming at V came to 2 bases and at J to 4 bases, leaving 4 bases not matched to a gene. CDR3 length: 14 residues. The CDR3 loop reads CASSYPGGGETQYF. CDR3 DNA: TGTGCCAGCAGTTACCCGGGCGGGGGAGAGACCCAGTACTTC.

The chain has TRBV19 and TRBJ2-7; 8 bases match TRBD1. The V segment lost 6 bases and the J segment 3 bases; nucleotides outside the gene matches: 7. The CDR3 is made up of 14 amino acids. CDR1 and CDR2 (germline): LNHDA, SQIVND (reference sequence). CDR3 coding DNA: TGTGCCAGTAGGGCGGACAGGGCGCACTACGAGCAGTACTTC. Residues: CASRADRAHYEQYF.

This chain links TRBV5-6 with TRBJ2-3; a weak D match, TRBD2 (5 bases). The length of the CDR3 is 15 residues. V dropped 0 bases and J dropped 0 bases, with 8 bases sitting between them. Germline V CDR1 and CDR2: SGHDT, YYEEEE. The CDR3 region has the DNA TGTGCCAGCAGCTTGGGCCGGACTAGCACAGATACGCAGTATTTT. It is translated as CASSLGRTSTDTQYF.

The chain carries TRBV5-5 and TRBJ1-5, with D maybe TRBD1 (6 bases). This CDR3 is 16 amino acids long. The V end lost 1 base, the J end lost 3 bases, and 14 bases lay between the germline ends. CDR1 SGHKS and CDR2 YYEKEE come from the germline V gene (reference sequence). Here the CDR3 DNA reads TGTGCCAGCAGCTTGTCCGGGACACCCTTCAATCAGCCCCAGCATTTT. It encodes CASSLSGTPFNQPQHF.